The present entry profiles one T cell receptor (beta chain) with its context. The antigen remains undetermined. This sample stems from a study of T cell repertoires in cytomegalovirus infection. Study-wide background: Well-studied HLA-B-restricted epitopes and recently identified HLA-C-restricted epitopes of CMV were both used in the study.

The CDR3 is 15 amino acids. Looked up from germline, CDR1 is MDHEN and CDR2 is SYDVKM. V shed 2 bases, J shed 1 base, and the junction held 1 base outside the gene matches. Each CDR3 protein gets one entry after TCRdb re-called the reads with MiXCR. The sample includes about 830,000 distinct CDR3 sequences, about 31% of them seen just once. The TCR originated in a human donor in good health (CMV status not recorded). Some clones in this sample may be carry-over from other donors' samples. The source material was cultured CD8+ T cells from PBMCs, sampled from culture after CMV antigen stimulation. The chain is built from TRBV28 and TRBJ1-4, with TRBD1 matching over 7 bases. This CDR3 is CASSLGDRTNEKLFF. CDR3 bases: TGTGCCAGCAGTTTAGGGGACAGAACTAATGAAAAACTGTTTTTT.